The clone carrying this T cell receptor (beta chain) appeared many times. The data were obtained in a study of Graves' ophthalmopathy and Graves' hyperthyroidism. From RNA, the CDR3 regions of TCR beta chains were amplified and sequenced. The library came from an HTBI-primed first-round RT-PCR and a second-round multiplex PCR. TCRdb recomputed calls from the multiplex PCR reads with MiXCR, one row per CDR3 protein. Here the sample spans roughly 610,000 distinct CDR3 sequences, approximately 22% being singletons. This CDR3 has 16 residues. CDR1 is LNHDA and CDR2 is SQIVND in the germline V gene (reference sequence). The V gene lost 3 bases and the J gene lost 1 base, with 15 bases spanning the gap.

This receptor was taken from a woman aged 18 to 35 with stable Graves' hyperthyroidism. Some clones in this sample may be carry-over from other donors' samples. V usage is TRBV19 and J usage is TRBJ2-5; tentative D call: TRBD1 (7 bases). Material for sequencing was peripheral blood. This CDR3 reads CASSIRGTASQETQYF. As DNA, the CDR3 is TGTGCCAGTAGTATCCGGGGGACAGCATCCCAAGAGACCCAGTACTTC.